This T cell receptor (beta chain) is from a study of blood T cell repertoires in COVID-19 (dated by TCRdb to the early 2020s). Context from the whole study: Samples covering the acute and convalescent phases of COVID-19 were provided by collaborators in the United States, Italy and Spain. Deeply sampled blood TCRbeta repertoires from subjects exposed to, actively infected with, or recovered from COVID-19 were included in the dataset. The samples were drawn from the first 160 participants of the ongoing ImmuneRACE study and from roughly 1,300 subjects provided by 6 global collaborators. Where available, HLA class I and class II types were obtained from metadata supplied by the sample provider rather than from assay-based typing. A freely available public database, intended as a resource for researchers studying the immune response to SARS-CoV-2, is where the repertoires were released. Sample metadata almost always included a de-identified subject ID, COVID-19 status, age in years and sex. The prospective study material was composed of cDNA or gDNA derived from T cells, B-cell-depleted T cells, or PBMCs. General findings and caveats noted by the study authors: The quantity of clinical and demographic metadata differed by source and by participant and was supplied without curation.

From the cysteine up to the phenylalanine, the CDR3 has a length of 17 residues. This entry keeps only the CDR3 DNA: 51 bases, framed from base 1. V and J lose 5 bases and 3 bases, and a span of 20 bases separates them. Sequences MDHEN (CDR1) and SYDVKM (CDR2) are obtained from the germline V gene. Each collaborating institution followed its own protocols to collect whole blood in K2EDTA tubes. For TCRbeta analysis, collaborators shipped samples in one of three forms: frozen whole blood, isolated PBMCs, or DNA extracted from either of those sample types. TCRbeta CDR3 regions were amplified from genomic DNA using the immunoSEQ Assay, a bias-controlled multiplex PCR. The paper's data handling went like this. Nucleated cell counts per sample were estimated from amplification of reference gene primers within the assay. To quantify the absolute abundance of each unique TCRbeta CDR3 rearrangement, sequence reads were collapsed and filtered. For each sample, productive Simpson clonality was calculated as the square root of Simpson's diversity index across productive rearrangements. TCRdb took this table from immuneACCESS and kept in-frame rearrangements with V and J called. Such tables lack part of the clones; where checked against another copy, unresolved V genes explain under half of the gap, and the rest is unexplained. The V and J calls and clone size come from that table; D and trimming were worked out from the DNA. The sample has 90,000 to 110,000 clones on record, 80% to 85% of them singletons. Around two fifths of the sample comes from the top ten.

As concerns this clone: The clone's antigen remains unknown. One base away there is no much larger clone; base qualities are not given.

Sequencing was performed on peripheral blood. The chain couples TRBV28 to TRBJ1-5; 6 matching bases give a weak D call of TRBD1. This receptor was identified in a man at least 80 years old with acute or convalescent COVID-19. The bases read TGTGCCAGCAGTGATCTGAGGGGGATTCCCTCCAATCAGCCCCAGCATTTT. It codes for CASSDLRGIPSNQPQHF.